This TCR beta chain was sequenced during a study of T-cell reconstitution after alpha-beta-depleted transplantation in children. This clonotype was observed at least ten times. Unique molecular identifiers were used to barcode this TCRbeta library. Each CDR3 protein gets one entry after TCRdb re-called the PCR reads with MiXCR. The table includes roughly 89,000 distinct CDR3 sequences, over 9% detected once. The CDR3 totals 14 residues. The ends were cut back, 6 bases at V and 6 bases at J, with 15 bases in the middle. Germline V gene lookup returns CDR1 SGHTA and CDR2 FQGNSA. The chain couples TRBV7-2 to TRBJ1-5, with D maybe TRBD1 (5 bases). This specimen was PBMCs from the stem cell graft donor, taken from the stem cell graft. This TCR was sampled from a human donor who donated a stem cell graft to a child with inherited bone marrow failure. The CDR3 loop reads CASSRSLGAQPQHF. CDR3 nucleotide sequence: TGTGCCAGCAGTAGATCTCTCGGGGCTCAGCCCCAGCATTTT.